What follows is one TCR beta chain and its context. The antigen remains unidentified. In germline, CDR1 is MNHNY, CDR2 SVGAGI (reference sequence). The CDR3 sequence is 13 residues long. Trimming left V 3 bases short and J 3 bases short, with 8 bases between. TCRB transcripts that were expressed got sequenced, as all of the isolated RNA had been reverse transcribed. The repertoire was sequenced with immunoSEQ multiplex PCR; TCRdb's copy has only in-frame clones and lacks some. The data contain almost 350,000 clones, roughly 8.8% of them seen just once; the ten biggest clones take up 0.9% to 1.1%. The data are from a study of beta chain features in type 1 diabetes. Study information: There were about 110,000,000 sorted cells examined across all samples. Overall study findings and caveats: The study found that naive, central memory and Treg TCRB repertoires appeared more similar in patients than in healthy donors. Shortening of TCRB CDR3s, moderate but significant, appeared in all four CD4+ subsets of Type 1 diabetes patients.

V gene TRBV6-6 combines with J gene TRBJ1-2, with a possible D match to TRBD1 (6 bases). The clonotype comes from a man aged 25-45 years with type 1 diabetes. What was sequenced was central memory CD4+ T cells from blood. The CDR3 sequence is CASSYNRDYGYTF. CDR3 coding DNA: TGTGCCAGCAGTTATAACAGGGACTATGGCTACACCTTC.